A selection of T cell receptor beta chains follows, all from one sample in a study of blood T cell repertoires in COVID-19. The protocol was immunoSEQ multiplex PCR, while the TCRdb copy is restricted to in-frame clones and leaves out a portion. The table has 250,000 to 350,000 clones, about 91% seen once. The sample was peripheral blood. Source of these receptors: a woman aged 25 to 39 who had recovered from COVID-19. The CDR3 runs from the conserved cysteine through the conserved F or W. The order of the fields is J gene, V gene, D gene, clone size, CDR3 protein, CDR3 DNA. D genes are given only for firm matches. Size is stated for part of the rows, as once, few or many counts, or as a class when the clone is expanded.

TRBJ1-2	TRBV7-2	NA	NA	CASSSSPGTSTHYTF	TGTGCCAGCAGCTCCTCCCCCGGGACATCAACCCACTACACCTTC
TRBJ2-7	TRBV7-2	NA	few	CASSLKAELEQYF	TGTGCCAGCAGCTTAAAGGCGGAACTTGAGCAGTACTTC
TRBJ1-2	TRBV29-1	NA	NA	CSVATGQNYGYTF	TGCAGCGTTGCAACAGGACAGAACTATGGCTACACCTTC
TRBJ2-1	TRBV13	NA	NA	CASRQLKFSLPSNEQFF	TGTGCCAGCAGACAACTCAAGTTCTCCCTACCTAGCAATGAGCAGTTCTTC
TRBJ1-2	TRBV28	NA	once	CASTQRGVGYGYTF	TGTGCCAGCACTCAACGCGGGGTGGGCTATGGCTACACCTTC
TRBJ1-2	TRBV18	NA	NA	CASSPTGANYGYTF	TGTGCCAGCTCACCCACGGGAGCTAACTATGGCTACACCTTC
TRBJ2-2	TRBV6-4	TRBD1	NA	CASPLRQGRSGELFF	TGTGCCAGCCCGTTAAGACAGGGTCGGTCCGGGGAGCTGTTTTTT
TRBJ2-1	TRBV9	TRBD2	NA	CASSGSGSSYNEQFF	TGTGCCAGCAGCGGTAGCGGGAGCTCCTACAATGAGCAGTTCTTC
TRBJ1-4	TRBV4-3	NA	NA	CASSQDLQDEKLFF	TGCGCCAGCAGCCAAGATTTGCAGGATGAAAAACTGTTTTTT
TRBJ1-2	TRBV6-5	TRBD1	NA	CASKTGASYGYTF	TGTGCCAGCAAAACAGGGGCGTCCTATGGCTACACCTTC
TRBJ2-1	TRBV7-2	TRBD2	NA	CASSLVVTSGGIYNEQFF	TGTGCCAGCAGCTTAGTGGTGACTAGCGGGGGGATATACAATGAGCAGTTCTTC
TRBJ1-6	TRBV27	NA	NA	CASSLLRDTLFSPLHF	TGTGCCAGCAGTTTATTGAGGGACACCCTTTTTTCACCCCTCCACTTT
TRBJ1-1	TRBV28	TRBD1	NA	CASRPGTGGEKAFF	TGTGCCAGCAGACCCGGGACAGGGGGTGAGAAAGCTTTCTTT
TRBJ2-7	TRBV12-3/TRBV12-4	TRBD1	few	CASSRHHRGEQYF	TGTGCCAGCAGTCGACACCACAGGGGCGAGCAGTACTTC
TRBJ1-4	TRBV4-1	NA	NA	CASSLRGVDEKLFF	TGCGCCAGCAGCCTCCGGGGGGTTGATGAAAAACTGTTTTTT
TRBJ2-3	TRBV7-7	NA	NA	CASSQGGGSSTDTQYF	TGTGCCAGCAGCCAAGGGGGAGGGTCTAGCACAGATACGCAGTATTTT
TRBJ2-2	TRBV2	TRBD1	NA	CASSLMRTGAYTGELFF	TGTGCCAGCAGTCTCATGCGGACAGGGGCTTACACCGGGGAGCTGTTTTTT
TRBJ1-2	TRBV28	TRBD1	NA	CASSFPGQGAVFYGYTF	TGTGCCAGCAGTTTCCCCGGACAGGGGGCGGTCTTCTATGGCTACACCTTC
TRBJ1-3	TRBV5-6	NA	NA	CASSLRGTGNTIYF	TGTGCCAGCAGCCTGAGGGGGACTGGAAACACCATATATTTT
TRBJ1-6	TRBV28	TRBD1	NA	CASSPPQGVSPLHF	TGTGCCAGCAGTCCGCCCCAGGGGGTTTCACCCCTCCACTTT
TRBJ1-6	TRBV7-6	NA	NA	CASSFNRDYGSPLHF	TGTGCCAGCAGCTTTAACAGGGACTACGGTTCACCCCTCCACTTT
TRBJ2-7	TRBV5-6	TRBD1	NA	CASSFGDRTYEQYF	TGTGCCAGCAGCTTTGGGGACAGGACCTACGAGCAGTACTTC
TRBJ1-6	TRBV5-1	TRBD1	NA	CASSLEGDRASYNSPLHF	TGCGCCAGCAGCTTGGAGGGGGACAGGGCCTCCTATAATTCACCCCTCCACTTT
TRBJ1-5	TRBV19	NA	many	CASSIAGYNQPQHF	TGTGCCAGTAGTATAGCGGGTTACAATCAGCCCCAGCATTTT
TRBJ1-5	TRBV4-2	TRBD1	NA	CASSQTGAGQPQHF	TGTGCCAGCAGCCAAACAGGGGCCGGTCAGCCCCAGCATTTT
TRBJ1-4	TRBV7-6	TRBD1	NA	CASSRTRRDRGFPTNEKLFF	TGTGCCAGCAGCCGAACCCGCCGGGACAGGGGGTTCCCAACTAATGAAAAACTGTTTTTT
TRBJ2-5	TRBV15	NA	NA	CATSRDSSFQWETQYF	TGTGCCACCAGCAGAGATTCCAGTTTTCAATGGGAGACCCAGTACTTC
TRBJ2-6	TRBV9	NA	NA	CASSGARSGANVLTF	TGTGCCAGCAGCGGCGCCCGCTCTGGGGCCAACGTCCTGACTTTC
TRBJ1-1	TRBV5-1	TRBD1	NA	CASSLTTGGLEAFF	TGCGCCAGCAGCTTAACTACAGGGGGCTTGGAAGCTTTCTTT
TRBJ2-2	TRBV27	TRBD1	NA	CASSLGTGGTGELFF	TGTGCCAGCAGTTTAGGGACAGGGGGCACCGGGGAGCTGTTTTTT
TRBJ1-5	TRBV2	TRBD1	NA	CASSSTGGRQPQHF	TGTGCCAGCAGTTCTACAGGGGGCAGGCAGCCCCAGCATTTT
TRBJ2-5	TRBV2	NA	NA	CASSLQGGMGETQYF	TGTGCCAGCAGCCTCCAGGGGGGAATGGGGGAGACCCAGTACTTC
TRBJ2-5	TRBV27	TRBD1	NA	CASSLGTGGETQYF	TGTGCCAGCAGTCTAGGGACAGGCGGCGAGACCCAGTACTTC
TRBJ1-1	TRBV7-8	NA	NA	CASSLLGAGRMNTEAFF	TGTGCCAGCAGCTTATTGGGGGCCGGACGGATGAACACTGAAGCTTTCTTT
TRBJ2-5	TRBV27	NA	NA	CASSLVDRPETQYF	TGTGCCAGCAGTTTAGTAGACAGACCAGAGACCCAGTACTTC
TRBJ1-2	TRBV5-4	TRBD1	NA	CASSSGTGWGNGYTF	TGTGCCAGCAGCTCGGGGACAGGGTGGGGGAATGGCTACACCTTC
TRBJ2-7	TRBV21-1	NA	NA	CASSKGGRDSYEQYF	TGTGCCAGCAGCAAGGGGGGGCGAGACTCCTACGAGCAGTACTTC
TRBJ1-5	TRBV19	NA	NA	CASSPTGHNQPQHF	TGTGCCAGTAGTCCTACCGGACACAATCAGCCCCAGCATTTT
TRBJ2-7	TRBV4-1	NA	once	CASSPRFGTRRYEQYF	TGCGCCAGCAGCCCCCGCTTTGGTACTAGGCGGTACGAGCAGTACTTC
TRBJ1-1	TRBV10-3	NA	NA	CAISDQRSEAFF	TGTGCCATCAGTGATCAGCGATCTGAAGCTTTCTTT
TRBJ1-2	TRBV28	NA	NA	CATTPDSDYGYTF	TGTGCCACCACACCCGACAGCGATTATGGCTACACCTTC
TRBJ2-5	TRBV18	TRBD1	NA	CASSPFDRAYQETQYF	TGTGCCAGCTCACCATTCGACAGGGCGTACCAAGAGACCCAGTACTTC
TRBJ1-6	TRBV4-3	NA	NA	CASSQPVGGNNSPLHF	TGCGCCAGCAGCCAGCCCGTTGGCGGCAATAATTCACCCCTCCACTTT
TRBJ2-3	TRBV7-9	TRBD2	NA	CASSPSGLLSTDTQYF	TGTGCCAGCAGCCCTTCGGGACTACTGAGCACAGATACGCAGTATTTT
TRBJ2-7	TRBV5-3	NA	NA	CARSPTDRATVHEQYF	TGTGCCAGAAGCCCTACAGACAGAGCGACTGTCCACGAGCAGTACTTC
TRBJ2-5	TRBV7-8	TRBD2	NA	CASSLSYGRRGSQETQYF	TGTGCCAGCAGCTTGAGTTATGGGAGGCGGGGGAGCCAAGAGACCCAGTACTTC
TRBJ1-1	TRBV27	NA	NA	CATRGWNTEAFF	TGTGCCACCCGAGGTTGGAACACTGAAGCTTTCTTT
TRBJ1-1	TRBV14	NA	NA	CASSQEIGNTEAFF	TGTGCCAGCAGCCAAGAAATCGGGAACACTGAAGCTTTCTTT
TRBJ1-2	TRBV5-1	NA	NA	CASSLGTNYGYTF	TGCGCCAGCAGCTTGGGGACAAACTATGGCTACACCTTC
TRBJ1-3	TRBV20-1	NA	once	CSASLEGGNTIYF	TGCAGTGCTAGTTTGGAGGGGGGAAACACCATATATTTT
TRBJ1-2	TRBV12-3/TRBV12-4	NA	NA	CASSLGDYYGYTF	TGTGCCAGCAGTTTAGGGGACTACTATGGCTACACCTTC
TRBJ2-6	TRBV6-4	NA	NA	CASSGTAISGANVLTF	TGTGCCAGCAGTGGGACAGCCATCTCTGGGGCCAACGTCCTGACTTTC
TRBJ1-2	TRBV12-3/TRBV12-4	NA	NA	CASSNRGGYGYTF	TGTGCCAGCAGTAATAGAGGGGGCTATGGCTACACCTTC
TRBJ2-3	TRBV7-3	NA	NA	CASSLGAHTDTQYF	TGTGCCAGCAGCTTAGGAGCCCACACAGATACGCAGTATTTT
TRBJ2-1	TRBV15	TRBD2	NA	CATTRGGAENEQFF	TGTGCCACCACCCGCGGGGGGGCAGAGAATGAGCAGTTCTTC
TRBJ1-1	TRBV6-1	NA	NA	CASSEWAMNTEAFF	TGTGCCAGCAGTGAATGGGCTATGAACACTGAAGCTTTCTTT
TRBJ1-6	TRBV27	TRBD1	NA	CASSLTTGQGAYNSPLHF	TGTGCCAGCAGTCTAACCACCGGGCAGGGGGCCTATAATTCACCCCTCCACTTT
TRBJ2-2	TRBV2	TRBD1	few	CASSPGTGERELFF	TGTGCCAGCAGTCCCGGGACAGGGGAACGGGAGCTGTTTTTT